One T cell receptor (beta chain) is described in this entry. The antigen is undetermined. The sample is drawn from a study of vaccination effects on CD4 cells after COVID-19. Study-wide findings and caveats: Long after vaccination, the clones induced by infection and by vaccine shrank markedly in size.

Isolating CD4+ T cells followed less than 11 days of culture. The germline gives CDR1 SGHAT, CDR2 FQNNGV. Trimming removed 0 bases at V and 10 bases at J, with 12 bases between. The CDR3 totals 13 residues. Produced via immunoSEQ multiplex PCR; TCRdb's table is partial and in-frame only. This repertoire shows around 35,000 clones, roughly 74% found once; its top ten account for around 3%. V usage is TRBV11-2 and J usage is TRBJ1-1, with TRBD1 as a possible D gene (5 bases). Material: CD4+ T cells from PBMCs cultured without peptide, obtained before COVID-19 vaccination. This clonotype originated in a human donor who received a COVID-19 vaccine. The CDR3 DNA follows: TGTGCCAGCAGCTTAGAGGCGGGGGTAGGAGCTTTCTTT. Its translation: CASSLEAGVGAFF.